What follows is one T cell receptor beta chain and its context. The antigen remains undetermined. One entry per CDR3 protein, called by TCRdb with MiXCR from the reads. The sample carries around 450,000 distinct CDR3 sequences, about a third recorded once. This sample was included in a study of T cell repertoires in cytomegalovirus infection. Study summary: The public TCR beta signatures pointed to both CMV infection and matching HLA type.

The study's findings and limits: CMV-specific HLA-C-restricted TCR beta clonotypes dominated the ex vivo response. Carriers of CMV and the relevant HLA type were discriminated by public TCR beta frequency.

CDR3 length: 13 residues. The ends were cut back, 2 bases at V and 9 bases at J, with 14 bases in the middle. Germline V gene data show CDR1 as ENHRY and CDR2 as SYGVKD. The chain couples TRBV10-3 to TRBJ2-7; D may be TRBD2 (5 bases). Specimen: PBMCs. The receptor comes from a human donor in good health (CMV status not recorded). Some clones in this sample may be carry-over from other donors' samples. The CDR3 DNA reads TGTGCCATCAGTGAGAGGTCGGATCGGGGGCAGTACTTC. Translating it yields CAISERSDRGQYF.